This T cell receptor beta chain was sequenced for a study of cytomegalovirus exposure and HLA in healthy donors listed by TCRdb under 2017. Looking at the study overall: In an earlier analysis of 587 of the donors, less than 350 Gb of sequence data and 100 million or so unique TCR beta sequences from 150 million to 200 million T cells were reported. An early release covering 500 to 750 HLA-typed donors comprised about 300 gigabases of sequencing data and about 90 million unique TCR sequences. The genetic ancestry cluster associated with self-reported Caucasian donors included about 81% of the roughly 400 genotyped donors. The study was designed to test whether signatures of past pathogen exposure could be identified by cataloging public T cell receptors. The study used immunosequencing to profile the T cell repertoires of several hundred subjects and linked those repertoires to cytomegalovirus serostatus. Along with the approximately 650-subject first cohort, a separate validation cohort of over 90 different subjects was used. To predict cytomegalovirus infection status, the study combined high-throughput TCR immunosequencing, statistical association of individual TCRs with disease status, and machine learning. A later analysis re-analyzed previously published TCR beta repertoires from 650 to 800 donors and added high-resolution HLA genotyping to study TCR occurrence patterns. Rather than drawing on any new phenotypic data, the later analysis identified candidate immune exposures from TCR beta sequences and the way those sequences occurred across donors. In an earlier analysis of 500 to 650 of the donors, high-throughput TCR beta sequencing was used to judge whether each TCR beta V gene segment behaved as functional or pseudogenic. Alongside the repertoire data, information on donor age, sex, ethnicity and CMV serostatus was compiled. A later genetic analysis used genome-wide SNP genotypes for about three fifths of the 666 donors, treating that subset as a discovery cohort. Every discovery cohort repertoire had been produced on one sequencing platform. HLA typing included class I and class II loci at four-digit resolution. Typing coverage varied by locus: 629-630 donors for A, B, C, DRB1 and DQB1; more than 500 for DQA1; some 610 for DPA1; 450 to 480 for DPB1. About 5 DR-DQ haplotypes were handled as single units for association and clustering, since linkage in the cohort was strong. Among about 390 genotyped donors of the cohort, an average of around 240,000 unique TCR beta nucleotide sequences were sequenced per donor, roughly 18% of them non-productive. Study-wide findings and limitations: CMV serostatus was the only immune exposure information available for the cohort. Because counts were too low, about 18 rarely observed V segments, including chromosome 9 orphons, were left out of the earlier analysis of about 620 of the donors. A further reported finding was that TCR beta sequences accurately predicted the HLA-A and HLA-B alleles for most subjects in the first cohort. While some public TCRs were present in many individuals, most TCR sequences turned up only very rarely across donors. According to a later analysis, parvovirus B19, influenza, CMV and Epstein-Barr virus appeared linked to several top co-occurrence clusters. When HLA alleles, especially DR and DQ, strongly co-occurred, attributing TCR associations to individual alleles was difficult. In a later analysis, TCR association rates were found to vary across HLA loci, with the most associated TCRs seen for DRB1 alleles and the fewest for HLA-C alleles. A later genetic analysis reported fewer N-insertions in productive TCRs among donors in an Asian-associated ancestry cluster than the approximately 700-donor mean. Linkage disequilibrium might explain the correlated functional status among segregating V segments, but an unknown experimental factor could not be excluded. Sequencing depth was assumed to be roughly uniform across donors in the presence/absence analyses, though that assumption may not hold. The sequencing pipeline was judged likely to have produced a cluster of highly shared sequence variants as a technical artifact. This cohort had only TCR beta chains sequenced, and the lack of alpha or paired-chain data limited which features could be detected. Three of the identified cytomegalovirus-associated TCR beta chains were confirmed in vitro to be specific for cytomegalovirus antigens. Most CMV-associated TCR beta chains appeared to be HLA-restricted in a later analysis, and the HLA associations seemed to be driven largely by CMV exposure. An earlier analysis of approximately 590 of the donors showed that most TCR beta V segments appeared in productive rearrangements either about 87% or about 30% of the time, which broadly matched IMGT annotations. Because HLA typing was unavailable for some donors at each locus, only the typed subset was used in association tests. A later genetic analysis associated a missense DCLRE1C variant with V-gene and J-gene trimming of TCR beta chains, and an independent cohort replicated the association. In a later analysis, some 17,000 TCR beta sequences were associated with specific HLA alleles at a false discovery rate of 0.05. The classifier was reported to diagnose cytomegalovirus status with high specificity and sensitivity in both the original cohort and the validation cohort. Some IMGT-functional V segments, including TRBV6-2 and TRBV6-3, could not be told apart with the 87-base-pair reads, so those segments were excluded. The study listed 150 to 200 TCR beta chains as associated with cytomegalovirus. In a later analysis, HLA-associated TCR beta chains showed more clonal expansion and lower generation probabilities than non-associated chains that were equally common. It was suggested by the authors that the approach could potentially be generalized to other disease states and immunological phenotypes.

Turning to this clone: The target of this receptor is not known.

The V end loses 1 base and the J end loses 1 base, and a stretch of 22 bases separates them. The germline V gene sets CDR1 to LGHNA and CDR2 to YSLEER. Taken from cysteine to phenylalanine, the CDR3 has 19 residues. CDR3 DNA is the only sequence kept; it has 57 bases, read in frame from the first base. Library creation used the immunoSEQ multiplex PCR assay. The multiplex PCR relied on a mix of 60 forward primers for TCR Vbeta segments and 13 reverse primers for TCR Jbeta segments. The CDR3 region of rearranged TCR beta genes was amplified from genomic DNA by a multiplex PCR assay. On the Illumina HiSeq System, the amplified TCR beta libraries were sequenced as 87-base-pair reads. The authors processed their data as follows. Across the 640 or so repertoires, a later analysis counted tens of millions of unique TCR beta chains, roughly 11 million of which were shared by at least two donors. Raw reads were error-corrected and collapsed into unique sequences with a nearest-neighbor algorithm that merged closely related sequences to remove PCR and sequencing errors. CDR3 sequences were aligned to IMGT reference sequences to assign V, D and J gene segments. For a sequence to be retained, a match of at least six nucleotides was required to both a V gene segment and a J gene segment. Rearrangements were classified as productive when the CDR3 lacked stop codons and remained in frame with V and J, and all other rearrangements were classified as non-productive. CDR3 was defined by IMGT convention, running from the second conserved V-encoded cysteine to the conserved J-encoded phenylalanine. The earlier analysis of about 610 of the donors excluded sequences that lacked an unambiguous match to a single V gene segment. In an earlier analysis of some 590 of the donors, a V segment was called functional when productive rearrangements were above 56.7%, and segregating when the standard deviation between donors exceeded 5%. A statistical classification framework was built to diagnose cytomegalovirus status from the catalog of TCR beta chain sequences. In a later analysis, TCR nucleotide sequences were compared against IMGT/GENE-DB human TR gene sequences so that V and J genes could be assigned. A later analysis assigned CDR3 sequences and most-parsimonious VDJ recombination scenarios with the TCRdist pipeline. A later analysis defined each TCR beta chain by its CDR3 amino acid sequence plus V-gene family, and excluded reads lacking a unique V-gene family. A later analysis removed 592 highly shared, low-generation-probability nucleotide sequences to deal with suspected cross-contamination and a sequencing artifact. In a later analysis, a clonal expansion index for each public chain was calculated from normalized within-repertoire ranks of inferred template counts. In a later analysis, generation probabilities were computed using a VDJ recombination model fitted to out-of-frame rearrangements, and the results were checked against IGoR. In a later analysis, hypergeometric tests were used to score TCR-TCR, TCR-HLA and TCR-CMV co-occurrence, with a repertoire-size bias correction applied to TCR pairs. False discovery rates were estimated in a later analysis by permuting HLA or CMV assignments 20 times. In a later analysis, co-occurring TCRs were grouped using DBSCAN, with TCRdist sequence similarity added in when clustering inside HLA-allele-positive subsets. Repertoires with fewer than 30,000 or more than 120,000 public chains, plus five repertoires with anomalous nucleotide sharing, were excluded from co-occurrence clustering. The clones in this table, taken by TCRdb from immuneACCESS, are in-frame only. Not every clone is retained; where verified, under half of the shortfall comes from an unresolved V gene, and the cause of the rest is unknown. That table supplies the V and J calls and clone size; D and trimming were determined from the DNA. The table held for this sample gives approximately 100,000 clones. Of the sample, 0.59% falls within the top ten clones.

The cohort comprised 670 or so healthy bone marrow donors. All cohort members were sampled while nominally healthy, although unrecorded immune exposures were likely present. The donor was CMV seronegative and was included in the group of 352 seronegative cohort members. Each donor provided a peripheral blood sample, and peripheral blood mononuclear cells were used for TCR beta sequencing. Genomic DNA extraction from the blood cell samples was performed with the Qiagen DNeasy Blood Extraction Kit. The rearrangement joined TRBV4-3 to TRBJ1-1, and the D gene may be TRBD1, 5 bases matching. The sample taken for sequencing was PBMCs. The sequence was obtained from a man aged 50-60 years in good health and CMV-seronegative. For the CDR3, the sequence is CASSQVLVRASFSNTEAFF. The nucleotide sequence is TGCGCCAGCAGCCAAGTATTAGTCAGGGCCTCCTTCTCGAACACTGAAGCTTTCTTT.